This T cell receptor (beta chain) was captured in a study of CD8 T cells in ankylosing spondylitis. Study findings and constraints: About 8 highly homologous variants made up a TCR beta motif, and this motif appeared characteristic of ankylosing spondylitis blood. Researchers reportedly found disease-linked clones significantly enriched in matched ankylosing spondylitis synovial fluid. CD8+ cells made up the disease-linked clones, which were relatively rare in peripheral blood. Certain motif variants had earlier appeared in reactive arthritis synovial fluid and blood.

From the 5' RACE reads, TCRdb called clonotypes with MiXCR, one entry per CDR3 protein. The repertoire has 130,000 or so distinct CDR3 sequences, roughly a sixth of them found once; the top ten carry around a third. Note on this clonotype: The antigen remains unidentified.

The receptor comes from a male donor with ankylosing spondylitis. The sample comprised blood, either unsorted or a sorted T cell fraction (not recorded which).

Here the CDR3 DNA reads TGCAGTGCTAGACCTAACCTCAGGATCGACACTGAAGCTTTCTTT. Encoded protein: CSARPNLRIDTEAFF. The chain uses TRBV20-1 and TRBJ1-1; no definite D call. V dropped 2 bases and J dropped 3 bases, with 16 bases sitting between them. Germline-derived CDR1 and CDR2 are DFQATT and SNEGSKA (reference sequence). This CDR3 is 15 amino acids long.